This is a list of T cell receptor beta chains from one sample in a study of T cell changes during pregnancy in multiple sclerosis. The method was immunoSEQ multiplex PCR; TCRdb's version includes in-frame clones alone and lacks a portion of them. The table lists around 19,000 clones, 70% to 90% of them singletons. The specimen was CD8+ T cells from peripheral blood mononuclear cells, collected after pregnancy. Receptor source: a female donor with multiple sclerosis, enrolled in a pregnancy study. Each CDR3 is given with its conserved first and last residue.

j_call v_call cdr3_aa
TRBJ2-7 TRBV28 CASSWGTVPSYEQYF
TRBJ2-5 TRBV9 CASSHSGSKSTTKRPQETQYF
TRBJ2-5 TRBV13 CASSLTSGTETQYF
TRBJ2-7 TRBV6-5 CASSTGQGASYEQYF
TRBJ1-2 TRBV27 CASGGQTIGYTF
TRBJ2-3 TRBV15 CATSRDSGATDTQYF
TRBJ2-7 TRBV27 CASGMGGAYEQYF
TRBJ1-2 TRBV7-6 CASSLSGYGYTF
TRBJ1-1 TRBV30 CAWSVGGNTEAFF
TRBJ2-7 TRBV18 CASLGGSAYEQYF
TRBJ2-1 TRBV9 CASSVGGFPYNEQFF
TRBJ2-1 TRBV5-5 CASSLLAGSGEQFF
TRBJ2-1 TRBV27 CASSPPPDRAHEQFF
TRBJ1-2 TRBV6-5 CASSRQDNYGYTF
TRBJ1-1 TRBV27 CASSPIHSDRGNTEAFF
TRBJ2-7 TRBV7-9 CASSLALVGDEQYF
TRBJ2-2 TRBV4-2 CASSRDSDRNTGELFF
TRBJ2-3 TRBV4-3 CASSQEPPKSGGADTQYF
TRBJ2-3 TRBV9 CASSAQLGGFTDTQYF
TRBJ1-1 TRBV27 CASSLGRGTEAFF
TRBJ1-1 TRBV19 CASSTTGLTEAFF
TRBJ2-2 TRBV7-8 CASSPRTDNTGELFF
TRBJ2-7 TRBV6-1 CASNKGQDVGEQYF
TRBJ1-2 TRBV5-1 CASSLEQGFNYGYTF
TRBJ1-2 TRBV7-2 CASSPWTGPDGYTF
TRBJ2-2 TRBV7-9 CASSYDTLFPGELFF
TRBJ2-2 TRBV11-2 CASSLGQDGRTGELFF
TRBJ2-3 TRBV13 CASSLAGEDTQYF
TRBJ1-2 TRBV2 CASTGRVRGYTF
TRBJ2-3 TRBV28 CASSRGDTQYF
TRBJ1-2 TRBV6-5 CASSYEGRGNGYTF
TRBJ2-1 TRBV14 CASSHMGGRFDEQFF
TRBJ2-7 TRBV5-1 CASSLMRQGAEEQYF
TRBJ1-2 TRBV9 CASSPLLDRDDGYTF
TRBJ2-7 TRBV9 CASSLGAGNSYEQYF
TRBJ1-4 TRBV7-9 CASLDSLNEKLFF
TRBJ1-6 TRBV28 CASSLPLTGGDSPLHF
TRBJ1-1 TRBV5-1 CASRQGHTEAFF
TRBJ2-1 TRBV29-1 CSVEVVPSGRTSNEQFF
TRBJ2-7 TRBV6-1 CASSDRRDFLLGQYF
TRBJ1-1 TRBV6-6 CASSYSAENTEAFF
TRBJ2-5 TRBV6-5 CASSYLGEETQYF
TRBJ2-2 TRBV4-3 CASSQDLAGAGELFF
TRBJ2-7 TRBV7-6 CASSLGGGTSYEQYF
TRBJ2-2 TRBV27 CASSSVLTSGPTGELFF
TRBJ2-5 TRBV7-7 CASSSGQGEYGETQYF
TRBJ2-7 TRBV5-4 CASSPWTSGGAYEQYF
TRBJ2-7 TRBV30 CAWSALRGSSYEQYF
TRBJ1-1 TRBV18 CASSPRFSGAMNTEAFF
TRBJ2-5 TRBV6-1 CASSEVAGGSETQYF
TRBJ2-3 TRBV13 CASSLLGSRGDTQYF
TRBJ1-4 TRBV15 CATSRGGATNEKLFF
TRBJ1-2 TRBV4-1 CASSQEPGTHYGYTF
TRBJ1-1 TRBV9 CASSVVPGDLAFF
TRBJ1-1 TRBV5-1 CASSFRDTREAFF
TRBJ2-2 TRBV6-4 CASSDKDGGEGGELFF
TRBJ1-1 TRBV7-3 CASSAGYRGTEAFF
TRBJ1-2 TRBV30 CAWTAGLLVYGYTF
TRBJ1-4 TRBV9 CASSAGTGGEKLFF